The 21 T cell receptor beta chains listed next were all sequenced from one sample in a study of cytomegalovirus exposure and HLA in healthy donors. The PCR ran on 60 Vbeta and 13 Jbeta primers. Repertoires were generated with immunoSEQ multiplex PCR, while TCRdb's copy carries only in-frame clones and drops some. The table lists tens of thousands of clones, nearly 80% of them singletons. Sample: PBMCs. Source of these receptors: a woman aged 35 to 49 in good health and CMV-seronegative.

The count of this clone is one. The CDR3 loop reads CASSYEPALGDEQFF. The CDR3 coding sequence is TGTGCCAGCAGTTACGAACCTGCCCTGGGCGATGAGCAGTTCTTC. The chain combines TRBV6-6 with TRBJ2-1; D gene ambiguous. Germline CDR1 is MNHNY and CDR2 is SVGAGI (reference sequence). Trimming shortened V by 2 bases and J by 8 bases, and 16 bases separated the two germline ends. The CDR3 contains 15 residues.

With regard to this clone: Other DNA sequences in the same sample also yield this CDR3. The gene calls are TRBV18 and TRBJ2-7; 9 bases align to TRBD1. V was clipped by 4 bases and J by 1 base; unmatched bases: 2. Germline CDR1 reads KGHSH; CDR2 reads LQKENI. This CDR3 is 14 amino acids long. CDR3 region: CASSRDRGSYEQYF. In nucleotides, the CDR3 is TGTGCCAGCTCACGAGACAGGGGGTCCTACGAGCAGTACTTC.

The rearrangement joins TRBV11-2 to TRBJ2-4, with 7 bases matching TRBD1. The ends lost 5 bases at V and 7 bases at J; junction bases unmatched: 8. The CDR3 sequence is 14 residues long. CDR1 is SGHAT, CDR2 FQNNGV, per germline. The CDR3 sequence: CASSPGQSANIQYF. For the CDR3, the DNA is TGTGCCAGCAGCCCGGGACAGTCAGCGAACATTCAGTACTTC.

This chain joins TRBV18 and TRBJ2-7; D gene ambiguous. V dropped 3 bases and J dropped 1 base, with 13 bases sitting between them. Germline V lookup: CDR1 KGHSH, CDR2 LQKENI. This CDR3 has 15 residues. The CDR3 DNA sequence: TGTGCCAGCTCACCTTCGGGTCGGTCTTCCTACGAGCAGTACTTC. Translation gives CASSPSGRSSYEQYF.

J is TRBJ2-3 and V is TRBV7-3, with D perhaps TRBD1 (5 bases). Trimming stripped 6 bases from V and 6 bases from J, with 13 bases between. CDR3 size: 13 residues. The germline CDR1 and CDR2 sequences are SGHTA and FQGTGA. DNA of the CDR3: TGTGCCAGCAGTTCCCGTGGGGCGGATACGCAGTATTTT. It codes for CASSSRGADTQYF.

J is TRBJ1-6 and V is TRBV28; 8 bases fit TRBD1. The CDR3 loop spans 17 amino acids. V lost 6 bases and J lost 2; bases outside the gene matches: 9. Germline V lookup: CDR1 MDHEN, CDR2 SYDVKM. In nucleotides, the CDR3 is TGTGCCAGCAGGGTCCGGGGACAGGTCACCTATAATTCACCCCTCCACTTT. Protein sequence: CASRVRGQVTYNSPLHF.

The CDR3 loop is CASSPGLANYEQYF. The CDR3 bases are TGTGCCAGCAGCCCGGGACTAGCCAACTACGAGCAGTACTTC. The chain carries TRBV7-2 and TRBJ2-7; 9 bases match TRBD2. With 5 bases clipped from V and 3 bases from J, the junction kept 5 bases outside the gene matches. The CDR3 is made up of 14 amino acids. The germline CDR1 and CDR2 sequences are SGHTA and FQGNSA.

CDR3 protein: CASRTDRANTEAFF. The CDR3, as DNA: TGTGCCAGCAGAACAGACAGGGCGAACACTGAAGCTTTCTTT. The chain employs TRBV7-9 and TRBJ1-1; 7 bases map to TRBD1. CDR3 length: 14 amino acids. The junction had 5 bases not matched to a gene; V was cut back by 6 bases and J by 1 base. The germline CDR1 and CDR2 sequences are SEHNR and FQNEAQ (reference sequence). Full variable domain (missing parts from reference TRBV7-9 and TRBJ1-1): DTGVSQNPRHKITKRGQNVTFRCDPISEHNRLYWYRQTLGQGPEFLTYFQNEAQLEKSRLLSDRFSAERPKGSFSTLEIQRTEQGDSAMYLCASRTDRANTEAFFGQGTRLTVV.

This chain joins TRBV2 and TRBJ1-5, with D possibly TRBD1 on 6 matching bases. The CDR3 is made up of 13 amino acids. Germline CDR1 reads SNHLY; CDR2 reads FYNNEI. Trimming pared 7 bases from V and 3 bases from J, leaving 10 bases between. The CDR3 DNA reads TGTGCCAGCAATCAGGGGATCAATCAGCCCCAGCATTTT. This sequence encodes CASNQGINQPQHF.

The chain couples TRBV5-1 to TRBJ2-1, with 7 bases that match TRBD2. CDR1 and CDR2 (germline): SGHRS, YFSETQ. The CDR3 contains 15 residues. V dropped 3 bases and J dropped 2; count of bases not matched to a gene: 5. The CDR3 region is CASSSNGGTYNEQFF. The DNA of the CDR3 is TGCGCCAGCAGCTCGAACGGGGGGACCTACAATGAGCAGTTCTTC.

V and J are TRBV19 and TRBJ1-3; tentative D call: TRBD1 (6 bases). Germline CDR1 is LNHDA and CDR2 is SQIVND (reference sequence). Trimming stripped 7 bases from V and 0 bases from J, with 13 bases between. CDR3 length: 15 amino acids. CDR3 DNA: TGTGCCAGTACCCGACAGGATATCTCTGGAAACACCATATATTTT. It translates to CASTRQDISGNTIYF. The complete variable domain, with remaining parts taken from reference TRBV19 and TRBJ1-3, reads DGGITQSPKYLFRKEGQNVTLSCEQNLNHDAMYWYRQDPGQGLRLIYYSQIVNDFQKGDIAEGYSVSREKKESFPLTVTSAQKNPTAFYLCASTRQDISGNTIYFGEGSWLTVV.

V is TRBV7-6 and J is TRBJ2-5; 7 bases line up with TRBD1. V trimming: 5 bases; J trimming: 5 bases; junction bases outside the gene matches: 11. CDR3 length: 15 residues. Germline values: CDR1 SGHVS, CDR2 FNYEAQ. The CDR3 loop is CASSPTGQQKETQYF. The CDR3 nucleotides are TGTGCCAGCAGCCCAACGGGACAGCAAAAGGAGACCCAGTACTTC.

This rearrangement joins TRBV6-5 to TRBJ1-6, with D perhaps TRBD1 (6 bases). Germline V gene sequence: CDR1 MNHEY, CDR2 SVGAGI. The CDR3 has 15 amino acids. V was cut by 6 bases and J by 7 bases, with 16 bases left in between. The CDR3 reads CASRTWGRQNSPLHF. Written as DNA, the CDR3 is TGTGCCAGCAGGACGTGGGGGCGGCAAAATTCACCCCTCCACTTT.

The rearrangement uses TRBV6-1 and TRBJ1-1; TRBD1 might be the D (6 bases). Germline CDR1 reads MNHNS; CDR2 reads SASEGT. The germline V and J ends were trimmed by 2 bases and 12 bases, with 16 bases remaining between them. This CDR3 has 13 residues. CDR3: CASSESGGRLTFF. DNA of the CDR3: TGTGCCAGCAGTGAATCGGGGGGCAGGTTAACTTTCTTT.

The genes are TRBV9 and TRBJ2-1, with 7 bases lining up with TRBD1. The V gene end was trimmed by 3 bases and the J gene end by 7 bases; junction bases not matched to a gene: 10. The V gene's germline CDR1 is SGDLS and CDR2 YYNGEE. CDR3 size: 15 residues. This chain's CDR3 is CASSAYSTGWNEQFF. The CDR3 nucleotides read TGTGCCAGCAGCGCTTACTCGACAGGGTGGAATGAGCAGTTCTTC. Full variable domain (outside the CDR3, taken from reference TRBV9 and TRBJ2-1): DSGVTQTPKHLITATGQRVTLRCSPRSGDLSVYWYQQSLDQGLQFLIQYYNGEERAKGNILERFSAQQFPDLHSELNLSSLELGDSALYFCASSAYSTGWNEQFFGPGTRLTVL.

The chain carries TRBV15 and TRBJ1-1, with D possibly being TRBD1 (5 bases). The germline V gene encodes CDR1 LNHNV and CDR2 YYDKDF (reference sequence). CDR3 length: 16 residues. The V end lost 3 bases, the J end lost 0 bases, and 14 bases lay between the germline ends. The CDR3 region is CATSRERRGMNTEAFF. CDR3 sequence (DNA): TGTGCCACCAGCAGGGAGCGGAGGGGCATGAACACTGAAGCTTTCTTT.

The chain links TRBV7-9 to TRBJ1-2, with D uncertain. Trimming took off 2 bases at V and 8 bases at J, with 6 bases between the two ends. Germline CDR1 SEHNR, CDR2 FQNEAQ (reference sequence). The CDR3 spans 11 residues. CDR3 sequence: CASSLPRGYTF. The CDR3, as DNA: TGTGCCAGCAGCTTACCTAGGGGCTACACCTTC.

This chain connects TRBV27 to TRBJ2-7; the match to TRBD2 covers 9 bases. The junction had 6 bases not matched to a gene; V was cut back by 2 bases and J by 1 base. The CDR3 is 16 residues long. Looked up from germline, CDR1 is MNHEY and CDR2 is SMNVEV (reference sequence). The CDR3 loop reads CASSLGASGVSYEQYF. The CDR3 DNA reads TGTGCCAGCAGTTTAGGCGCTAGCGGGGTTTCCTACGAGCAGTACTTC.

This sequence joins TRBV29-1 and TRBJ2-7, with 11 bases lining up with TRBD1. After removal of 6 bases from V and 2 bases from J, the junction contained 6 bases not matched to a gene. The length of the CDR3 is 14 residues. Germline values: CDR1 SQVTM, CDR2 ANQGSEA. CDR3 sequence reads: CSVAPGQGAYEQYF. The CDR3 DNA is TGCAGCGTCGCCCCGGGACAGGGGGCCTACGAGCAGTACTTC.

The rearrangement joins TRBV2 to TRBJ1-6; 9 bases align to TRBD1. V lost 6 bases and J lost 9; bases outside the gene matches: 9. CDR1 is SNHLY and CDR2 is FYNNEI in the germline V gene. The CDR3 loop spans 15 amino acids. The CDR3 region is CASRLGQGGVSPLHF. In nucleotides, the CDR3 is TGTGCCAGCAGGCTGGGACAGGGTGGCGTTTCACCCCTCCACTTT.

This clone was observed a few times. The V call is TRBV7-8, the J call TRBJ2-3; maybe TRBD2 (6 bases). This CDR3 has 15 amino acids. The V gene lost 3 bases and the J gene lost 2 bases, with 12 bases spanning the gap. Per the germline V gene, CDR1 is SGHVS and CDR2 is FQNEAQ. The DNA for the CDR3 is TGTGCCAGCAGCTTCGGAGGGTTTAACACAGATACGCAGTATTTT. Protein product: CASSFGGFNTDTQYF.